These T cell receptor beta chains were read from a single sample in a study of shared clonotypes between healthy human individuals. Profiling relied on immunoSEQ multiplex PCR, and the TCRdb table lists in-frame clones only, not all of them. Altogether approximately 2,000,000 clones are present, roughly 90% being singletons, with the ten largest covering 0.3% to 0.45%. The source material was naive CD4+ T cells from PBMCs. The receptors come from a man aged 18 to 35 in good health. Some clones in this sample may be carry-over from other donors' samples. CDR3s include the opening cysteine and the closing phenylalanine or tryptophan. D genes are given only for firm matches. Where a row states a size, it is once, few, many or the class of an expanded clone; other rows omit it.

D	J	size	V	DNA	CDR3
TRBD2	TRBJ2-1	.	TRBV7-9	TGTGCCAGCAGCTTAGCGCACCTAAGCGGGGCATTCAATGAGCAGTTCTTC	CASSLAHLSGAFNEQFF
.	TRBJ1-1	few	TRBV5-1	TGCGCCAGCAGCTTGTGGGGGGCGCGGAACACTGAAGCTTTCTTT	CASSLWGARNTEAFF
TRBD1	TRBJ2-5	.	TRBV18	TGTGCCAGCTCACCCCGGACAGGGGGCTGGGAGACCCAGTACTTC	CASSPRTGGWETQYF
TRBD1	TRBJ1-4	.	TRBV5-1	TGCGCCAGCAGCTGGGGTGACAGGGGAGGAGAAAAACTGTTTTTT	CASSWGDRGGEKLFF
.	TRBJ2-6	.	TRBV2	TGTGCCAGCAGTGGAGGAGGCCGTGGGGCCAACGTCCTGACTTTC	CASSGGGRGANVLTF
.	TRBJ1-4	.	TRBV13	TGTGCCAGCAGCTTAGGCACGGGGGGCCCAGTAGAAAAACTGTTTTTT	CASSLGTGGPVEKLFF
TRBD2	TRBJ2-3	.	TRBV28	TGTGCCAGCAGCTCATATATAGCGGGAGGGCCGACAGATACGCAGTATTTT	CASSSYIAGGPTDTQYF
TRBD1	TRBJ1-1	.	TRBV19	TGTGCCAGTAGTATGGAATCAGGGGGCGCGATCACTGAAGCTTTCTTT	CASSMESGGAITEAFF
TRBD2	TRBJ2-5	.	TRBV6-5	TGTGCCAGCAGGGGGCTAGCGGGAGGATCCAAGACCCAGTACTTC	CASRGLAGGSKTQYF
TRBD2	TRBJ2-7	.	TRBV9	TGTGCCAGCAGCGTCGGGACTAGCGGGAGGTACGAGCAGTACTTC	CASSVGTSGRYEQYF
TRBD1	TRBJ2-7	.	TRBV11-2	TGTGCCAGCAGCTTAGGATCGGACAGGGGTTACCCCTACGAGCAGTACTTC	CASSLGSDRGYPYEQYF
.	TRBJ1-2	.	TRBV7-2	TGTGCCAGCAGCTTAGTCGCCGGGACTAAAGGCTACACCTTC	CASSLVAGTKGYTF
TRBD2	TRBJ2-7	.	TRBV28	TGTGCCAGCAGTTCCAAGGGGCGGGGGTACGAGCAGTACTTC	CASSSKGRGYEQYF
.	TRBJ2-4	.	TRBV10-1	TGCGCCAGCAGTGAGTTAAGTCGAGGGCTAGAAAAAAACATTCAGTACTTC	CASSELSRGLEKNIQYF
.	TRBJ1-3	.	TRBV12-5	TGTGCTAGTGGCATGGGAATCTCCGGAAACACCATATATTTT	CASGMGISGNTIYF
TRBD2	TRBJ2-2	.	TRBV18	TGTGCCAGCTCACCACCTACGGGGAGGGGAACACCCGGGGAGCTGTTTTTT	CASSPPTGRGTPGELFF
.	TRBJ2-5	.	TRBV2	TGTGCCAGCTCCCGTGCCCAAGAGACCCAGTACTTC	CASSRAQETQYF
.	TRBJ2-1	.	TRBV18	TGTGCCAGCTCACCACCGGGCGGTTTCTCCTACAATGAGCAGTTCTTC	CASSPPGGFSYNEQFF
.	TRBJ2-7	.	TRBV4-1	TGCGCCAGCCGCGACATTGGCGGCAACTCCTACGAGCAGTACTTC	CASRDIGGNSYEQYF
.	TRBJ2-3	.	TRBV5-1	TGCGCCAGCAGCTTTTTTGAAGGGGCTAGCACAGATACGCAGTATTTT	CASSFFEGASTDTQYF
.	TRBJ1-2	.	TRBV7-2	TGTGCCAGCAGCTTAGGTCTCTGGCCCGGCATTTCCTATGGCTACACCTTC	CASSLGLWPGISYGYTF
TRBD1	TRBJ2-7	.	TRBV28	TGTGCCAGCAGGACCAGTACAGGGGCCTTAGTCGAGCAGTACTTC	CASRTSTGALVEQYF
TRBD2	TRBJ2-1	.	TRBV7-9	TGTGCCAGCAGCTTAGGACTAGCCAATGAGCAGTTCTTC	CASSLGLANEQFF
.	TRBJ1-2	.	TRBV18	TGTGCCAGCTCCTTGGGGGATTATGGCTACACCTTC	CASSLGDYGYTF
TRBD2	TRBJ2-7	.	TRBV5-1	TGCGCCAGCAGCTGGACTAGCGGGAGTAACGGACTCGAGCAGTACTTC	CASSWTSGSNGLEQYF
.	TRBJ2-4	once	TRBV11-1	TGTGCCAGCAGCTTAGTTCCCCGGACTCTAGCCAAAAACATTCAGTACTTC	CASSLVPRTLAKNIQYF